One and the same sample provided the 15 T cell receptor beta chains below, sequenced in a study of blood T cell repertoires in COVID-19. Method: immunoSEQ multiplex PCR; TCRdb's copy keeps in-frame clones and lacks some. The sample includes about 170,000 clones, around 82% of them seen just once. Sequences were obtained from peripheral blood. These receptors originate from a woman over 75 with active or convalescent COVID-19.

This sequence joins TRBV19 and TRBJ2-1; 7 bases align to TRBD1. Germline CDR1 LNHDA, CDR2 SQIVND (reference sequence). This CDR3 spans 17 amino acids. The V segment lost 5 bases and the J segment 1 base; nucleotides outside the gene matches: 11. The CDR3 loop is CASSLDRDSNSYNEQFF. In DNA, the CDR3 is TGTGCCAGTAGTCTCGACCGGGACAGCAATTCCTACAATGAGCAGTTCTTC.

This chain connects TRBV4-2 to TRBJ2-7, with a weak D call TRBD2 (5 bases). V gave up 1 base and J gave up 2 bases, with 21 bases separating them. This CDR3 contains 18 residues. In germline, CDR1 is LGHNA, CDR2 YNFKEQ. CDR3 sequence (DNA): TGTGCCAGCAGCCAAGGGAGACCCGGAGGAAGCAAGACCTACGAGCAGTACTTC. It translates to CASSQGRPGGSKTYEQYF.

CDR3 in DNA: TGTGCCAGCAGCTTAACTTTCTTGGACACTGAAGCTTTCTTT. It is translated as CASSLTFLDTEAFF. The rearrangement joins TRBV7-8 to TRBJ1-1; D unclear. This CDR3 is 14 amino acids long. CDR1 and CDR2 from the germline V gene are SGHVS and FQNEAQ. The ends were cut back, 2 bases at V and 3 bases at J, with 10 bases in the middle.

This chain joins TRBV12-3 or TRBV12-4 and TRBJ2-7; D not resolved. Trimming cost V 3 bases and J 7 bases, with 13 bases left between them. The CDR3 contains 13 residues. CDR3 region: CASSFSWAAEQYF. CDR3 DNA: TGTGCCAGCAGTTTTTCGTGGGCAGCAGAGCAGTACTTC.

The chain couples TRBV12-5 to TRBJ2-1, with D perhaps TRBD1 (6 bases). Deletions cut 5 bases from V and 12 bases from J, with 14 bases between. Germline-derived CDR1 and CDR2 are LGHNT and FRNRAP. The CDR3 runs 12 residues. CDR3 protein: CASGLGQGRQFF. The CDR3 DNA reads as TGTGCTAGTGGTCTGGGGCAGGGGAGGCAGTTCTTC.

The chain uses TRBV30 and TRBJ1-4, with D perhaps matching TRBD1 (5 bases). The ends were cut back, 0 bases at V and 6 bases at J, with 11 bases in the middle. CDR1 and CDR2 from the germline V gene are GTSNPN and SVGIG (reference sequence). The CDR3 covers 14 residues. The CDR3 region is CAWSVGTDHEKLFF. DNA of the CDR3: TGTGCCTGGAGTGTCGGGACTGACCATGAAAAACTGTTTTTT.

The genes are TRBV7-3 and TRBJ2-1, with a tentative D call TRBD2 (7 bases). V was shortened by 9 bases and J by 7 bases, with 13 bases between the two germline ends. Germline CDR1 reads SGHTA; CDR2 reads FQGTGA. CDR3 size: 12 residues. The CDR3 nucleotides read TGTGCCAGTGGACGGGGGGCGAATGAGCAGTTCTTC. This gives the protein CASGRGANEQFF.

The genes are TRBV3-1 (or the pseudogene TRBV3-2) and TRBJ2-6; 7 bases match TRBD1. The germline V gene has CDR1 LGHDT and CDR2 YNNKEL (reference sequence). The CDR3 covers 17 residues. The junction had 6 bases not matched to a gene; V was cut back by 3 bases and J by 1 base. The CDR3 spells CASSHGDSLSGANVLTF. CDR3 DNA sequence: TGTGCCAGCAGCCACGGGGACAGTCTATCTGGGGCCAACGTCCTGACTTTC.

The rearrangement uses TRBV18 and TRBJ1-5, with D perhaps TRBD1 (5 bases). The CDR3 sequence is 15 residues long. V lost 4 bases to trimming and J lost 1 base, with 11 bases between them. Germline CDR1 is KGHSH and CDR2 is LQKENI. The CDR3 region is CASSLSTESNQPQHF. The CDR3 DNA follows: TGTGCCAGCTCACTCTCGACAGAGAGCAATCAGCCCCAGCATTTT.

This chain connects TRBV6-5 to TRBJ2-7; TRBD1 matches at 9 bases. CDR1 MNHEY and CDR2 SVGAGI come from the germline V gene. This CDR3 is 15 amino acids long. J lost 5 bases, V lost 7 bases, and 12 bases had no gene match. CDR3 bases: TGTGCCAGCAACAAAGGACAGGGGTCGAACCACGAGCAGTACTTC. This sequence encodes CASNKGQGSNHEQYF.

This clone was seen just once. The J gene is TRBJ2-5, the V gene TRBV21-1; TRBD2, the table's D call, was not compared with the DNA. TRBV21-1 is a recognized pseudogene. This CDR3 spans 18 amino acids. The CDR3 sequence: CASSKASLIGGLVETQYF. CDR3 sequence (DNA): TGTGCCAGCAGCAAAGCTTCCCTAATTGGGGGGTTGGTAGAGACCCAGTACTTC.

This chain joins TRBV5-1 and TRBJ1-2, with a possible D match to TRBD1 (6 bases). The CDR3 loop spans 14 amino acids. Deletions cut 0 bases from V and 8 bases from J, with 14 bases between. CDR1 is SGHRS and CDR2 is YFSETQ in the germline V gene. CDR3 protein: CASSLEAGEGGYTF. For the CDR3, the DNA is TGCGCCAGCAGCTTGGAAGCAGGGGAAGGAGGCTACACCTTC.

The chain links TRBV3-1 (or the pseudogene TRBV3-2) to TRBJ1-3; a weak D match, TRBD1 (5 bases). V lost 4 bases and J 0 bases, leaving 7 bases between the germline ends. This CDR3 comprises 14 residues. Germline CDR1 and CDR2: LGHDT and YNNKEL (reference sequence). The CDR3 protein is CASSLTDSGNTIYF. CDR3 in DNA: TGTGCCAGCAGCCTGACAGACTCTGGAAACACCATATATTTT.

The chain links TRBV19 to TRBJ2-5, with D unresolved. The germline V gene has CDR1 LNHDA and CDR2 SQIVND (reference sequence). The CDR3 has 13 amino acids. V shed 6 bases and J shed 0 bases, with 8 bases lying between them. CDR3 residues: CASSRRNQETQYF. The CDR3 nucleotides are TGTGCCAGTAGCCGTCGTAACCAAGAGACCCAGTACTTC.

This clone has just one count. The chain recombines TRBV27 with TRBJ2-7; TRBD2 matches at 9 bases. The junction had 12 bases not matched to a gene; V was cut back by 6 bases and J by 0 bases. The CDR3 contains 17 residues. Per germline, CDR1 MNHEY and CDR2 SMNVEV (reference sequence). The DNA for the CDR3 is TGTGCCAGCAGCCCCCGGGGGGGGCGGGGGGGCTCCTACGAGCAGTACTTC. Encoded protein: CASSPRGGRGGSYEQYF.